One and the same sample provided the 20 T cell receptor beta chains below, sequenced in a study of shared T cell receptors in the human thymus. Profiling relied on immunoSEQ multiplex PCR, and the TCRdb table lists in-frame clones only, not all of them. The data show about 380,000 clones, roughly 94% seen once. The material sequenced was thymocytes. The origin of the receptors is a human donor.

The J gene is TRBJ2-5, the V gene TRBV5-6, with 8 nucleotides matching TRBD1. Germline CDR1 is SGHDT and CDR2 is YYEEEE. There are 16 residues in the CDR3. V lost 4 bases and J lost 4; bases outside the gene matches: 12. The CDR3 DNA is TGTGCCAGCAGCCTGGTGGACAGGGAAGGTAGAGAGACCCAGTACTTC. Translating it yields CASSLVDREGRETQYF.

The CDR3 reads CASSSPTVSGNTIYF. CDR3 bases: TGTGCCAGCAGCTCGCCGACGGTCTCTGGAAACACCATATATTTT. This sequence joins TRBV9 and TRBJ1-3; D is unresolved. The germline CDR1 and CDR2 sequences are SGDLS and YYNGEE. The CDR3 loop spans 15 amino acids. V lost 4 bases to trimming and J lost 0 bases, with 11 bases between them. Full variable domain (rest looked up from reference TRBV9 and TRBJ1-3): DSGVTQTPKHLITATGQRVTLRCSPRSGDLSVYWYQQSLDQGLQFLIQYYNGEERAKGNILERFSAQQFPDLHSELNLSSLELGDSALYFCASSSPTVSGNTIYFGEGSWLTVV.

V is TRBV30 and J is TRBJ2-7; 10 positions agree with TRBD2. Germline values: CDR1 GTSNPN, CDR2 SVGIG (reference sequence). This CDR3 comprises 16 residues. The V segment lost 0 bases and the J segment 2 bases; nucleotides outside the gene matches: 7. The CDR3 bases are TGTGCCTGGAGTGTAACGATACTAGCGGGGCCCTACGAGCAGTACTTC. Translation gives CAWSVTILAGPYEQYF. The full variable domain, its missing parts supplied by reference TRBV30 and TRBJ2-7, is SQTIHQWPATLVQPVGSPLSLECTVEGTSNPNLYWYRQAAGRGLQLLFYSVGIGQISSEVPQNLSASRPQDRQFILSSKKLLLSDSGFYLCAWSVTILAGPYEQYFGPGTRLTVT.

The V call is TRBV2, the J call TRBJ2-3; a weak D match, TRBD1 (7 bases). V gave up 9 bases and J gave up 0 bases, with 16 bases separating them. This CDR3 has 15 residues. Germline V gives CDR1 SNHLY, CDR2 FYNNEI. CDR3: CASFHGGGSTDTQYF. The CDR3 DNA reads as TGTGCCAGTTTCCACGGAGGGGGCAGCACAGATACGCAGTATTTT.

V usage is TRBV27 and J usage is TRBJ2-4, with D tentatively TRBD1 (5 bases). The germline V gene has CDR1 MNHEY and CDR2 SMNVEV (reference sequence). V lost 3 bases, J lost 6 bases, and 12 bases lay in between. This CDR3 region has 14 residues. CDR3 bases: TGTGCCAGCAGTTTTAAAGGGGTTGGAAACATTCAGTACTTC. Protein product: CASSFKGVGNIQYF.

This chain joins TRBV12-2 and TRBJ2-1. TRBV12-2 is a recognized pseudogene. The CDR3 length is 23 residues. CDR3 bases: TGTGCAAGTCGCAAGGGGACGTCAACTAGTCGTAGCCTCATAGGAAGCTCCTACAATGAGCAGTTCTTC. Amino acids: CASRKGTSTSRSLIGSSYNEQFF.

This clone was detected once. J is TRBJ2-1 and V is TRBV5-5, with unresolved D. Germline loops: CDR1 SGHKS, CDR2 YYEKEE (reference sequence). The CDR3 has 12 residues. Trimming stripped 4 bases from V and 12 bases from J, with 14 bases between. The CDR3 DNA reads as TGTGCCAGCAGCCCTGAGCGTGGTGGGCAGTTCTTC. Its translation is CASSPERGGQFF.

The V call is TRBV7-9, the J call TRBJ2-2; D gene ambiguous. The V and J ends lost 7 bases and 1 base respectively, with 7 bases between them. This CDR3 is 13 amino acids long. Per germline, CDR1 SEHNR and CDR2 FQNEAQ (reference sequence). The CDR3 loop is CASTIQNTGELFF. CDR3 sequence (DNA): TGTGCCAGCACCATTCAGAACACCGGGGAGCTGTTTTTT.

A note on this clone: As the CDR3 is not closed by the conserved phenylalanine or tryptophan, this likely results from a read error. Because the CDR3's place on the DNA is in doubt, the DNA is left out and the CDR3 is given as listed by TCRdb. This chain joins TRBV28 and TRBJ1-2; no DNA check was done on the table's D call, TRBD1. The CDR3 spans 12 amino acids, including both terminal residues. Germline V gene sequence: CDR1 MDHEN, CDR2 SYDVKM. CDR3 loop: CASSLQGPRRSI.

This chain joins TRBV28 and TRBJ2-3; D not resolved. The germline V gene encodes CDR1 MDHEN and CDR2 SYDVKM. This CDR3 contains 12 residues. Deletions cut 5 bases from V and 5 bases from J, with 8 bases between. The CDR3 DNA is TGTGCCAGCAGTCCCTCGGAAGATACGCAGTATTTT. Protein sequence: CASSPSEDTQYF.

Notes on this clone: Its ends do not fully match the called genes, so a read error is possible. The genes are TRBV29-1 and TRBJ2-2, with a tentative D call TRBD2 (7 bases). Per germline, CDR1 SQVTM and CDR2 ANQGSEA. This CDR3 is 17 amino acids long. CDR3 sequence (DNA): TGCAGCGTGGAAGGGGGGAGGGATCGCTCGAACACCGGGGAGCTGTTTTTT. It translates to CSVEGGRDRSNTGELFF.

The chain carries TRBV7-4 and TRBJ2-5; 12 bases align to TRBD2. CDR1 and CDR2 from the germline V gene are SGHVT and SQSDAQ. The CDR3 length is 16 residues. V lost 3 bases to trimming and J lost 1 base; unmatched junction nucleotides: 3. CDR3 DNA sequence: TGTGCCAGCAGCTTCGCTAGCGGGAGGGGCCAAGAGACCCAGTACTTC. It yields the protein CASSFASGRGQETQYF.

The chain joins TRBV23-1 to TRBJ2-5; TRBD1 is a possible D gene (6 bases). TRBV23-1 is labeled an ORF, and its function is uncertain. Trimming left V 2 bases short and J 5 bases short, with 15 bases between. CDR3 size: 15 residues. In DNA, the CDR3 is TGCGCCAGCAGTCAACTTACAGGGTCGGGTGAGACCCAGTACTTC. Translation: CASSQLTGSGETQYF.

The chain links TRBV7-6 to TRBJ2-5; 8 bases map to TRBD1. This CDR3 comprises 15 residues. Germline V gene sequence: CDR1 SGHVS, CDR2 FNYEAQ. After removal of 2 bases from V and 5 bases from J, the junction contained 7 bases not matched to a gene. CDR3 residues: CASSLRTGMGETQYF. In DNA, the CDR3 is TGTGCCAGCAGCTTAAGGACAGGGATGGGCGAGACCCAGTACTTC. The full variable domain, in which reference TRBV7-6 and TRBJ2-5 provide the parts outside the CDR3, is GAGVSQSPRYKVTKRGQDVALRCDPISGHVSLYWYRQALGQGPEFLTYFNYEAQQDKSGLPNDRFSAERPEGSISTLTIQRTEQRDSAMYRCASSLRTGMGETQYFGPGTRLLVL.

V is TRBV9 and J is TRBJ2-3, with a possible D match to TRBD1 (6 bases). The CDR3 contains 20 residues. V lost 4 bases and J lost 2, with 29 bases in between. CDR1 SGDLS and CDR2 YYNGEE come from the germline V gene. CDR3 sequence (DNA): TGTGCCAGCAGCCCTCTTGACAGGTTTCCTCCCGGAGCACACACAGATACGCAGTATTTT. It yields the protein CASSPLDRFPPGAHTDTQYF.

This chain joins TRBV27 and TRBJ2-7; no firm D call. Trimming pared 4 bases from V and 2 bases from J, leaving 15 bases between. Germline CDR1 MNHEY, CDR2 SMNVEV (reference sequence). The CDR3 totals 15 residues. The CDR3 here is CASSSSDHMTYEQYF. DNA of the CDR3: TGTGCCAGCAGTTCCTCAGACCATATGACCTACGAGCAGTACTTC.

The V call is TRBV6-5, the J call TRBJ2-1; D is unresolved. This CDR3 has 12 residues. Trimming left V 6 bases short and J 4 bases short, with 7 bases between. Germline V gives CDR1 MNHEY, CDR2 SVGAGI. This CDR3 reads CASRQRYNEQFF. Here the CDR3 DNA reads TGTGCCAGCAGACAACGTTACAATGAGCAGTTCTTC.

This rearrangement joins TRBV18 to TRBJ2-1; TRBD2 matches 13 bases. CDR1 and CDR2 (germline): KGHSH, LQKENI. V dropped 9 bases and J dropped 7; count of bases not matched to a gene: 3. The CDR3 is made up of 13 amino acids. The CDR3 reads CARSGLAGNEQFF. The CDR3 nucleotides are TGTGCCAGGTCGGGACTAGCGGGAAATGAGCAGTTCTTC.

The chain joins TRBV27 to TRBJ1-1; 7 bases fit TRBD1. CDR3 length: 16 residues. Germline loops: CDR1 MNHEY, CDR2 SMNVEV (reference sequence). The V gene end was trimmed by 0 bases and the J gene end by 9 bases; junction bases not matched to a gene: 13. In DNA form, the CDR3 reads TGTGCCAGCAGTTTATCGCGGCCGACAGGGTTCATAAAAGCTTTCTTT. Its protein product is CASSLSRPTGFIKAFF.

The rearrangement links TRBV11-2 to TRBJ2-3, with D possibly TRBD2 on 5 matching bases. CDR3 length: 12 residues. Germline-derived CDR1 and CDR2 are SGHAT and FQNNGV. V lost 2 bases and J lost 11, with 11 bases in between. DNA of the CDR3: TGTGCCAGCAGCTTAAGGAGGCTTCGGCAGTATTTT. Translating gives CASSLRRLRQYF.